Shown below are 16 T cell receptor beta chains from a single sample sequenced in a study of blood T cell repertoires in COVID-19. Assay: immunoSEQ multiplex PCR; the TCRdb copy retains only in-frame clones and omits some. This sample yields about 120,000 clones, of which about 85% are seen a single time; 5% to 7.5% belongs to the top ten. Sequencing was performed on peripheral blood. The receptors here all came from an elderly man with active or convalescent COVID-19.

This clone was detected only a few times. The chain couples TRBV7-2 to TRBJ2-3, with D unclear. The CDR3 has 12 residues. Between the trimmed V and J ends, which lost 5 bases and 0 bases, there was a span of 3 bases. Germline-derived CDR1 and CDR2 are SGHTA and FQGNSA. CDR3 sequence: CASSPSTDTQYF. The DNA for the CDR3 is TGTGCCAGCAGCCCTAGCACAGATACGCAGTATTTT. The full variable domain, rest sourced from reference TRBV7-2 and TRBJ2-3, is GAGVSQSPSNKVTEKGKDVELRCDPISGHTALYWYRQSLGQGLEFLIYFQGNSAPDKSGLPSDRFSAERTGGSVSTLTIQRTQQEDSAVYLCASSPSTDTQYFGPGTRLTVL.

The chain couples TRBV3-1 (or the pseudogene TRBV3-2) to TRBJ1-6; possibly TRBD1 for D (6 bases). Trimming pared 4 bases from V and 4 bases from J, leaving 11 bases between. Germline V gives CDR1 LGHDT, CDR2 YNNKEL (reference sequence). This CDR3 comprises 15 residues. The CDR3 DNA is TGTGCCAGCAGCCTCAGGGACAATTATAATTCACCCCTCCACTTT. Translated, it gives CASSLRDNYNSPLHF.

The chain joins TRBV19 to TRBJ1-5; TRBD1 matches at 7 bases. Trimming took 4 bases from V and 4 from J; bases not matched to a gene: 13. From germline, CDR1 is LNHDA and CDR2 SQIVND (reference sequence). This CDR3 is 17 amino acids long. DNA of the CDR3: TGTGCCAGTAGTACTCCCCCCGGGACAGCGATAAATCAGCCCCAGCATTTT. Protein product: CASSTPPGTAINQPQHF.

The rearrangement uses TRBV5-4 and TRBJ2-3, with 8 bases that match TRBD2. This CDR3 contains 17 residues. V gave up 4 bases and J gave up 0 bases; unmatched junction bases: 10. Germline CDR1 is SGHNT and CDR2 is YYREEE (reference sequence). The CDR3 DNA follows: TGTGCCAGCAGCCGCCCGAGAGCGGGGGTCAGCACAGATACGCAGTATTTT. It translates to CASSRPRAGVSTDTQYF.

The chain recombines TRBV11-2 with TRBJ1-2, with D maybe TRBD1 (5 bases). Deletions cut 7 bases from V and 6 bases from J, with 18 bases between. The CDR3 sequence is 14 residues long. Germline CDR1 is SGHAT and CDR2 is FQNNGV. CDR3 loop: CASTAGGLGHGYTF. CDR3 DNA: TGTGCCAGCACCGCCGGGGGACTTGGGCATGGCTACACCTTC.

The chain uses TRBV12-3 or TRBV12-4 and TRBJ1-2; D perhaps matches TRBD1 (5 bases). The CDR3 totals 13 residues. V was clipped by 1 base and J by 8 bases, with 11 bases between them. This CDR3 is CASSLGRVGGYTF. The CDR3 coding sequence is TGTGCCAGCAGTTTAGGCAGGGTGGGAGGCTACACCTTC.

The J gene is TRBJ2-5, the V gene TRBV7-2; TRBD1 agrees at 8 bases. The CDR3 is made up of 15 amino acids. Germline assignment: CDR1 SGHTA and CDR2 FQGNSA. The V segment lost 2 bases and the J segment 5 bases; nucleotides outside the gene matches: 7. This CDR3 is CASSLSPGGWETQYF. The CDR3 DNA reads TGTGCCAGCAGCTTATCCCCAGGGGGCTGGGAGACCCAGTACTTC. Variable domain in full (rest from reference TRBV7-2 and TRBJ2-5): GAGVSQSPSNKVTEKGKDVELRCDPISGHTALYWYRQSLGQGLEFLIYFQGNSAPDKSGLPSDRFSAERTGGSVSTLTIQRTQQEDSAVYLCASSLSPGGWETQYFGPGTRLLVL.

This chain joins TRBV6-5 and TRBJ1-5; a weak D match, TRBD1 (6 bases). Germline CDR1 MNHEY, CDR2 SVGAGI. V dropped 2 bases and J dropped 2 bases, with 10 bases sitting between them. This CDR3 region has 15 residues. The CDR3 here is CASSYTGQGNQPQHF. The CDR3 DNA sequence: TGTGCCAGCAGTTACACAGGGCAGGGCAATCAGCCCCAGCATTTT.

The V gene is TRBV20-1, the J gene TRBJ1-5; D gene uncertain. CDR3 length: 15 residues. CDR1 DFQATT and CDR2 SNEGSKA come from the germline V gene (reference sequence). Trimming pared 3 bases from V and 1 base from J, leaving 13 bases between. Written as DNA, the CDR3 is TGCAGTGCTAGTGATACGGGTTCGAGCAATCAGCCCCAGCATTTT. Its protein product is CSASDTGSSNQPQHF.

The chain is built from TRBV7-2 and TRBJ1-4; D is unclear. Germline CDR1 is SGHTA and CDR2 is FQGNSA. V lost 5 bases and J lost 5, with 15 bases in between. This CDR3 contains 15 residues. CDR3 sequence: CASSVQVGGNEKLFF. The CDR3 bases are TGTGCCAGCAGCGTCCAGGTCGGTGGGAATGAAAAACTGTTTTTT.

The chain combines TRBV19 with TRBJ1-4; 7 nucleotides line up with TRBD1. Germline loops: CDR1 LNHDA, CDR2 SQIVND (reference sequence). CDR3 length: 15 residues. Trimming at V came to 4 bases and at J to 0 bases, leaving 2 bases not matched to a gene. The CDR3: CASSTQGATNEKLFF. In DNA form, the CDR3 reads TGTGCCAGTAGTACCCAGGGGGCAACTAATGAAAAACTGTTTTTT.

V and J are TRBV11-1 and TRBJ2-7; perhaps TRBD2 as D (5 bases). CDR1 SGHAT and CDR2 FQDESV come from the germline V gene (reference sequence). Deletions cut 1 base from V and 2 bases from J, with 12 bases between. The CDR3 sequence is 15 residues long. The CDR3: CASSLEAGRTYEQYF. The CDR3 DNA reads as TGTGCCAGCAGCTTAGAGGCGGGCAGGACCTACGAGCAGTACTTC.

The rearrangement joins TRBV7-2 to TRBJ2-3; 13 bases agree with TRBD2. Losses at the gene ends were 4 bases for V and 1 base for J; bases not matched to a gene: 5. There are 17 residues in the CDR3. The germline gives CDR1 SGHTA, CDR2 FQGNSA. CDR3 bases: TGTGCCAGCAGCTCAAGACTAGCGGGGGGTGGCACAGATACGCAGTATTTT. Amino acid sequence: CASSSRLAGGGTDTQYF.

J is TRBJ2-7 and V is TRBV15; D not certain. The V gene lost 0 bases and the J gene lost 5 bases, with 11 bases spanning the gap. The germline gives CDR1 LNHNV, CDR2 YYDKDF (reference sequence). The CDR3 runs to 14 residues. For the CDR3, the DNA is TGTGCCACCAGCAGAGATCCGGCGGCAGACGAGCAGTACTTC. This codes for CATSRDPAADEQYF.

J is TRBJ1-6 and V is TRBV30, with D possibly being TRBD1 (5 bases). Germline V gene data show CDR1 as GTSNPN and CDR2 as SVGIG (reference sequence). V lost 5 bases and J lost 4, with 15 bases in between. The CDR3 covers 15 residues. The CDR3 region has the DNA TGTGCCTGGGGAACTCGGACACCGTATAATTCACCCCTCCACTTT. Translating it yields CAWGTRTPYNSPLHF. The full variable domain, its missing parts supplied by reference TRBV30 and TRBJ1-6, is SQTIHQWPATLVQPVGSPLSLECTVEGTSNPNLYWYRQAAGRGLQLLFYSVGIGQISSEVPQNLSASRPQDRQFILSSKKLLLSDSGFYLCAWGTRTPYNSPLHFGNGTRLTVT.

The rearrangement links TRBV7-2 to TRBJ2-3, with D unclear. Trimming removed 3 bases at V and 6 bases at J, with 10 bases between. The CDR3 covers 13 residues. CDR1 and CDR2 from the germline V gene are SGHTA and FQGNSA. CDR3 region: CASSFDPRDTQYF. The CDR3 DNA follows: TGTGCCAGCAGCTTTGACCCGCGGGATACGCAGTATTTT.